This T cell receptor beta chain came from a study of CD8 T cells in ankylosing spondylitis. Points from the study as a whole: What seemed typical of ankylosing spondylitis blood was a TCR beta motif built from roughly 8 highly homologous variants. The study looked at matched synovial fluid samples from ankylosing spondylitis patients. Disease-linked clones were reported to be significantly enriched there.

Via MiXCR, TCRdb re-called the 5' RACE reads, giving one row per CDR3 protein. Of more than 400,000 distinct CDR3 sequences in the sample, 5.3% are singletons; the top ten hold under 4.5%. The CDR3 runs 15 residues. The V end lost 3 bases, the J end lost 4 bases, and 13 bases lay between the germline ends. In germline, CDR1 is LGHNA, CDR2 YSLEER. Many counts were recorded for this clonotype. What it binds is not known. The specimen was blood, either unsorted or a sorted T cell fraction (not recorded which). The source is a male donor with ankylosing spondylitis. The chain recombines TRBV4-3 with TRBJ1-3, with D tentatively TRBD1 (5 bases). DNA of the CDR3: TGCGCCAGCAGCCATGTCAGGGTTGCCGGAAACACCATATATTTT. It codes for CASSHVRVAGNTIYF.